These 30 T cell receptor beta chains were sequenced from one sample in a study of T cells in Graves' hyperthyroidism and ophthalmopathy. The CDR3 regions of TCR beta were amplified from RNA transcripts. First-round RT-PCR targeting the TCR CDR3 was performed with the HTBI primer set. TCRdb reprocessed the multiplex PCR reads with MiXCR, giving one entry per CDR3 protein. The table includes about 46,000 distinct CDR3 sequences, 45% to 50% detected once. Sample: peripheral blood or thyroid tissue (not recorded which). The receptors were gathered from a woman aged 45-59 years with Graves' hyperthyroidism.

Many counts were recorded for this clonotype. This chain connects TRBV28 to TRBJ2-2, with D tentatively TRBD2 (5 bases). Germline V gene lookup returns CDR1 MDHEN and CDR2 SYDVKM. The CDR3 consists of 15 residues. V was shortened by 1 base and J by 2 bases, with 8 bases between the two germline ends. The CDR3 region has the DNA TGTGCCAGCAGTTTATTAGCGTATAACACCGGGGAGCTGTTTTTT. It translates to CASSLLAYNTGELFF.

This clonotype has only one observation. This chain connects TRBV2 to TRBJ1-5; 7 nucleotides agree with TRBD1. This CDR3 spans 13 amino acids. The V gene's germline CDR1 is SNHLY and CDR2 FYNNEI. CDR3 protein: CAWPGTANQPQHF. In DNA form, the CDR3 reads TGTGCTTGGCCGGGGACAGCGAATCAGCCCCAGCATTTT. The full variable domain, completed using reference TRBV2 and TRBJ1-5, is EPEVTQTPSHQVTQMGQEVILRCVPISNHLYFYWYRQILGQKVEFLVSFYNNEISEKSEIFDDQFSVERPDGSNFTLKIRSTKLEDSAMYFCAWPGTANQPQHFGDGTRLSIL.

As to this clonotype: A junction end diverges from the germline sequence, so it may reflect a read error. This rearrangement joins TRBV7-9 to TRBJ2-5; perhaps TRBD2 as D (5 bases). The germline CDR1 and CDR2 sequences are SEHNR and FQNEAQ (reference sequence). The CDR3 extends over 9 amino acids. The CDR3 loop reads CASSADGNF. CDR3 bases: TGTGCCAGCAGCGCCGACGGGAACTTC.

On this clonotype itself: A read error may explain this, as a much larger clone is one base away. The rearrangement uses TRBV6-9 and TRBJ2-2; D possibly matches TRBD1 or TRBD2 (7 bases each). Looked up from germline, CDR1 is MNHGY and CDR2 is SVAAGI. The CDR3 covers 18 residues. CDR3 region: CASGYTGQAMRETGELFF. The CDR3 coding sequence is TGTGCCAGCGGTTATACAGGACAGGCCATGCGGGAGACCGGGGAGCTGTTTTTT.

This chain uses TRBV24-1 with TRBJ2-5; TRBD2 matches 14 bases. The V segment lost 7 bases and the J segment 3 bases; nucleotides outside the gene matches: 9. The CDR3 has 17 amino acids. From germline, CDR1 is KGHDR and CDR2 SFDVKD. CDR3 protein: CATSDEGTSGSEETQYF. The CDR3 DNA follows: TGTGCCACCAGCGACGAAGGGACTAGCGGGAGCGAAGAGACCCAGTACTTC.

The chain is built from TRBV7-4 and TRBJ2-7, with 7 bases aligning to TRBD2. Germline assignment: CDR1 SGHVT and CDR2 SQSDAQ. This CDR3 has 14 amino acids. After removal of 8 bases from V and 5 bases from J, the junction contained 12 bases not matched to a gene. DNA for the CDR3: TGTGCCAGCGGGGGGGGGGACGGCGCCGACGAGCAGTACTTC. Encoded protein: CASGGGDGADEQYF.

As to this clonotype: This may come from a read error, since a much larger clone is one base off. The J gene is TRBJ1-6, the V gene TRBV28; a possible D gene is TRBD1 (6 bases). The CDR3 loop spans 15 amino acids. CDR1 and CDR2 from the germline V gene are MDHEN and SYDVKM. Between the trimmed V and J ends, which lost 6 bases and 7 bases, there was a span of 16 bases. Here the CDR3 DNA reads TGTGCCAGCAGCCTCGGCCCCGGGACAAATTCACCCCTCCACTTT. Its translation is CASSLGPGTNSPLHF.

The chain links TRBV29-1 to TRBJ2-5; D unclear. The germline V gene has CDR1 SQVTM and CDR2 ANQGSEA. Trimming removed 4 bases from V and 4 bases from J, with 13 bases in between. This CDR3 contains 13 residues. The CDR3 coding sequence is TGCAGCGTTGGTCGGACGGAGCGAGAGACCCAGTACTTC. Protein: CSVGRTERETQYF.

The chain employs TRBV20-1 and TRBJ2-5; D is possibly TRBD2 (5 bases). This CDR3 region has 16 residues. CDR1 is DFQATT, CDR2 SNEGSKA, per germline (reference sequence). V gave up 0 bases and J gave up 0 bases, with 14 bases separating them. The CDR3, as DNA: TGCAGTGCTAGAGATGTGGGAGTTACCGACCAAGAGACCCAGTACTTC. Its protein product is CSARDVGVTDQETQYF.

The chain uses TRBV20-1 and TRBJ2-7; 9 positions match TRBD1. Trimming removed 3 bases from V and 1 base from J; junction bases left unmatched: 7. This CDR3 spans 15 amino acids. Looked up from germline, CDR1 is DFQATT and CDR2 is SNEGSKA (reference sequence). The CDR3 DNA is TGCAGTGCTAGTCGGGACAGGGTACGATCCTACGAGCAGTACTTC. Its translation is CSASRDRVRSYEQYF.

This clonotype was counted ten times or more. This chain links TRBV3-2 with TRBJ2-7; the table's D gene call, TRBD2, was not cross checked with the DNA. TRBV3-2 is tagged as a pseudogene. There are 16 residues in the CDR3. The CDR3 region has the DNA TGTGCCAGCAGCGCGGGACTAGCGGGAGAGCCCTACGAGCAGTACTTC. Amino acid sequence: CASSAGLAGEPYEQYF.

This clonotype was detected many times. This chain links TRBV13 with TRBJ2-7; D call uncertain. CDR3 length: 13 amino acids. V was shortened by 5 bases and J by 6 bases, with 14 bases between the two germline ends. CDR1 and CDR2 (germline): PRHDT, FYEKMQ (reference sequence). CDR3 nucleotide sequence: TGTGCCAGCAGCCCAGACACGGAGTTCGAGCAGTACTTC. This sequence encodes CASSPDTEFEQYF.

This clonotype was detected a few times. The chain combines TRBV2 with TRBJ2-7, with 13 nucleotides matching TRBD2. The CDR3 has 14 amino acids. The junction had 4 bases not matched to a gene; V was cut back by 8 bases and J by 3 bases. The germline V gene encodes CDR1 SNHLY and CDR2 FYNNEI. This CDR3 is CASRGLAGIYEQYF. CDR3 in DNA: TGTGCCAGCCGGGGACTAGCGGGAATCTACGAGCAGTACTTC.

This clonotype was detected many times. A much larger clone lies one base from this, so it may be a read error. CDR3 amino acids: CASSPPGLAGNYEQYF. In DNA form, the CDR3 reads TGCGCCAGCAGCCCCCCCGGACTAGCGGGAAACTACGAGCAGTACTTC. V gene TRBV5-1 combines with J gene TRBJ2-7, with TRBD2 matching 12 bases. Trimming cost V 4 bases and J 3 bases; bases outside gene matches: 8. The CDR3 extends over 16 amino acids. Germline V gene data show CDR1 as SGHRS and CDR2 as YFSETQ. The full variable domain, with the rest looked up from reference TRBV5-1 and TRBJ2-7, is KAGVTQTPRYLIKTRGQQVTLSCSPISGHRSVSWYQQTPGQGLQFLFEYFSETQRNKGNFPGRFSGRQFSNSRSEMNVSTLELGDSALYLCASSPPGLAGNYEQYFGPGTRLTVT.

This clonotype has more than one count but fewer than ten. The chain couples TRBV20-1 to TRBJ1-5, with D hard to call. The germline V gene encodes CDR1 DFQATT and CDR2 SNEGSKA (reference sequence). This CDR3 comprises 14 residues. V was trimmed by 2 bases and J by 9 bases, leaving 17 bases between them. The CDR3 sequence: CSARSDARIWPQHF. CDR3 DNA sequence: TGCAGTGCTAGATCCGACGCCAGAATATGGCCCCAGCATTTT.

V usage is TRBV20-1 and J usage is TRBJ2-7, with 10 bases fitting TRBD1. CDR3 size: 13 residues. V lost 3 bases to trimming and J lost 6 bases; unmatched junction nucleotides: 5. CDR1 and CDR2 (germline): DFQATT, SNEGSKA (reference sequence). CDR3 protein: CSARDRGGIEQYF. As DNA, the CDR3 is TGCAGTGCTAGGGACAGGGGGGGGATCGAGCAGTACTTC.

This clonotype was detected only once. This chain uses TRBV25-1 with TRBJ1-2; 10 bases are shared with TRBD1. The CDR3 runs to 13 residues. V lost 10 bases to trimming and J lost 6 bases; unmatched junction nucleotides: 8. Germline V gene lookup returns CDR1 MGHDK and CDR2 SYGVNS. Here the CDR3 reads CANTGTGVHGYTF. Here the CDR3 DNA reads TGTGCCAACACCGGGACAGGGGTCCATGGCTACACCTTC.

The sample holds a few counts of this clonotype. V and J are TRBV2 and TRBJ2-7; D not resolved. CDR3 length: 13 residues. Germline values: CDR1 SNHLY, CDR2 FYNNEI. V lost 4 bases and J 2 bases, leaving 9 bases between the germline ends. CDR3 protein: CASSVGGPYEQYF. CDR3 DNA sequence: TGTGCCAGCAGTGTGGGCGGTCCCTACGAGCAGTACTTC.

This clonotype was found a few times. J is TRBJ1-2 and V is TRBV29-1; 8 bases line up with TRBD1. The CDR3 contains 13 residues. The V segment lost 8 bases and the J segment 8 bases; nucleotides outside the gene matches: 13. CDR1 is SQVTM, CDR2 ANQGSEA, per germline. This CDR3 is CSYRTGTGYGYTF. The CDR3 DNA follows: TGCAGCTACAGGACCGGGACAGGATACGGCTACACCTTC.

The CDR3: CASSMDRVVETQYF. The CDR3 DNA follows: TGTGCCAGCAGCATGGACAGGGTTGTCGAGACCCAGTACTTC. The rearrangement joins TRBV5-4 to TRBJ2-5, with 8 bases that match TRBD1. V shed 4 bases and J 5 bases; nucleotides not matched to a gene: 7. CDR3 length: 14 residues. Germline-derived CDR1 and CDR2 are SGHNT and YYREEE (reference sequence).

The V and J genes are TRBV12-3 or TRBV12-4 and TRBJ2-5, with D possibly being TRBD2 (7 bases). V lost 4 bases to trimming and J lost 4 bases, with 13 bases between them. This CDR3 has 14 amino acids. The CDR3 coding sequence is TGTGCCAGCAGTTGGGGGGGCAGGGGAGAGACCCAGTACTTC. Translating it yields CASSWGGRGETQYF.

This clonotype appeared many times. The gene calls are TRBV6-2 or TRBV6-3 and TRBJ1-5, with 7 bases lining up with TRBD1. After removal of 0 bases from V and 3 bases from J, the junction contained 5 bases not matched to a gene. Germline V gives CDR1 MNHEY, CDR2 SVGEGT. The CDR3 runs to 16 residues. This CDR3 reads CASSYSTGMNNQPQHF. The CDR3 nucleotides read TGTGCCAGCAGTTACTCGACAGGGATGAACAATCAGCCCCAGCATTTT.

The chain joins TRBV10-1 to TRBJ1-1, with 8 bases matching TRBD1. Germline CDR1 is WNHNN and CDR2 is SYGVQD (reference sequence). V shed 6 bases and J 7 bases; nucleotides not matched to a gene: 13. There are 15 residues in the CDR3. CDR3 region: CASSRNRGAPYEAFF. The CDR3 coding sequence is TGCGCCAGCAGCAGAAACAGGGGGGCTCCATATGAAGCTTTCTTT.

This clonotype was counted many times. The V and J genes are TRBV19 and TRBJ2-7; 8 bases fit TRBD2. The V and J ends lost 9 bases and 0 bases, in that order; junction bases with no gene match: 7. The germline V gene encodes CDR1 LNHDA and CDR2 SQIVND (reference sequence). This CDR3 region has 14 residues. The CDR3 spells CASPEAGVSYEQYF. As DNA, the CDR3 is TGTGCCAGCCCCGAAGCGGGAGTCTCCTACGAGCAGTACTTC.

For this clonotype: The germline gene is not matched at one end of the junction; a read error may be the cause. V and J are TRBV7-9 and TRBJ1-2, with 10 bases matching TRBD1. Per the germline V gene, CDR1 is SEHNR and CDR2 is FQNEAQ (reference sequence). The CDR3 is 14 residues long. This chain's CDR3 is CASSNGQGVSGYTF. The CDR3 bases are TGCGCCAGCAGCAACGGACAGGGGGTATCTGGCTACACCTTC.

This rearrangement joins TRBV2 to TRBJ1-4, with D tentatively TRBD1 (5 bases). Germline V lookup: CDR1 SNHLY, CDR2 FYNNEI. CDR3 length equals 17 residues. Trimming cost V 4 bases and J 5 bases, with 20 bases left between them. The CDR3 loop is CASSARGPWGLNEKLFF. The CDR3 DNA follows: TGTGCCAGCAGTGCTAGAGGCCCATGGGGCCTAAATGAAAAACTGTTTTTT.

This clonotype has at least ten counts. The chain is built from TRBV5-5 and TRBJ1-2; D is unresolved. The CDR3 loop spans 13 amino acids. Germline V gene sequence: CDR1 SGHKS, CDR2 YYEKEE (reference sequence). The ends were cut back, 7 bases at V and 4 bases at J, with 14 bases in the middle. The CDR3 loop is CASARLDGYGYTF. CDR3 nucleotides: TGTGCCAGCGCGCGTTTGGACGGCTATGGCTACACCTTC. Drawing the rest from reference TRBV5-5 and TRBJ1-2, the complete variable domain is DAGVTQSPTHLIKTRGQQVTLRCSPISGHKSVSWYQQVLGQGPQFIFQYYEKEERGRGNFPDRFSARQFPNYSSELNVNALLLGDSALYLCASARLDGYGYTFGSGTRLTVV.

The chain couples TRBV2 to TRBJ2-7; D is perhaps TRBD2 (6 bases). CDR3 length equals 13 residues. Trimming pared 2 bases from V and 7 bases from J, leaving 12 bases between. CDR1 is SNHLY, CDR2 FYNNEI, per germline. CDR3 in amino acids: CASSESEEGEQYF. The CDR3 nucleotides are TGTGCCAGCAGTGAATCAGAGGAGGGGGAGCAGTACTTC.

A remark on this clonotype: This is likely a read error, given that the CDR3 carries no conserved phenylalanine or tryptophan at its end. The V and J genes are TRBV20-1 and TRBJ1-2; D may be TRBD1 (6 bases). The germline V and J ends were trimmed by 6 bases and 4 bases, with 12 bases remaining between them. The CDR3 totals 12 residues. Germline CDR1 DFQATT, CDR2 SNEGSKA (reference sequence). The DNA for the CDR3 is TGCAGTGCATACCGGGACACCTATGGCTACACCTCC. This sequence encodes CSAYRDTYGYTS.

CDR3 DNA: TGCAGTGCTAGTCAGCCAGGGGCCCACTATGGCTACACCTTC. Translated: CSASQPGAHYGYTF. The V gene is TRBV20-1, the J gene TRBJ1-2, with D possibly matching TRBD1 (6 bases). There are 14 residues in the CDR3. Germline-derived CDR1 and CDR2 are DFQATT and SNEGSKA (reference sequence). Trimming removed 3 bases at V and 3 bases at J, with 14 bases between.